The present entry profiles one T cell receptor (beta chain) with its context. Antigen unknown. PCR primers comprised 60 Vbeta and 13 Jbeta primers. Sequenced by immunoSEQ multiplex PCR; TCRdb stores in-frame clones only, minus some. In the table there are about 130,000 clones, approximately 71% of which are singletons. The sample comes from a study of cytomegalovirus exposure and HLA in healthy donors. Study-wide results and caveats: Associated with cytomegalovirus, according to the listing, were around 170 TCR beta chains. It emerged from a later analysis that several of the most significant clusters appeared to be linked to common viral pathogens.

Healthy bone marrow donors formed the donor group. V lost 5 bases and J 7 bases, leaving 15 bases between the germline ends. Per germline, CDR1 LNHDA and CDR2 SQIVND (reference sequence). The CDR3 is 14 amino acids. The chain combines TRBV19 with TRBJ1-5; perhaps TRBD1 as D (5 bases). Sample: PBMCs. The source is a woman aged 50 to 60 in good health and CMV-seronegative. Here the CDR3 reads CASSLSIQGQPQHF. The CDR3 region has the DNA TGTGCCAGTAGTCTAAGTATTCAGGGCCAGCCCCAGCATTTT.